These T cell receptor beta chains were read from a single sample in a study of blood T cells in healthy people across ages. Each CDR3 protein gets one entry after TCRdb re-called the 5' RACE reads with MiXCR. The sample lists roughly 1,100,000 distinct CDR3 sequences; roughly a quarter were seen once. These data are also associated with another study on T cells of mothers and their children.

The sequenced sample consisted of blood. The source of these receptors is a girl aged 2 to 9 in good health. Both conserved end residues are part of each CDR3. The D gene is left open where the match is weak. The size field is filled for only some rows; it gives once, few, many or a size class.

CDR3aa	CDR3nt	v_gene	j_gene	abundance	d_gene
CASSLEQRGPQHF	TGTGCCAGCAGCTTAGAGCAGCGTGGGCCCCAGCATTTT	TRBV7-9	TRBJ1-5	NA	NA
CASSAEDRGETQYF	TGTGCCAGCAGCGCCGAAGATAGAGGGGAGACCCAGTACTTC	TRBV9	TRBJ2-5	NA	NA
CASSFGQGRAWETQYF	TGTGCCAGCAGTTTCGGACAGGGGCGGGCTTGGGAGACCCAGTACTTC	TRBV6-5	TRBJ2-5	few	TRBD1
CSVEVDREQQYF	TGCAGCGTTGAAGTTGACCGGGAGCAGCAGTACTTC	TRBV29-1	TRBJ2-5	NA	NA
CASSLTSGRQDTQYF	TGTGCCAGCAGTTTAACGAGCGGGAGGCAAGATACGCAGTATTTT	TRBV12-3/TRBV12-4	TRBJ2-3	NA	TRBD2
CASTGVEGFGNIQYF	TGCGCCAGCACCGGGGTGGAGGGATTCGGGAACATTCAGTACTTC	TRBV4-1	TRBJ2-4	NA	NA
CASKEGEWVEETQYF	TGTGCCAGTAAAGAGGGGGAGTGGGTTGAAGAGACCCAGTACTTC	TRBV6-1	TRBJ2-5	NA	NA
CSASSGGFSYEQYF	TGCAGTGCTAGTTCGGGGGGGTTCTCCTACGAGCAGTACTTC	TRBV20-1	TRBJ2-7	NA	TRBD2
CASPKVGVRKKAFF	TGTGCCAGTCCTAAAGTCGGGGTACGGAAGAAAGCTTTCTTT	TRBV3-1	TRBJ1-1	NA	NA
CASTYDSQETQYF	TGTGCCAGCACCTACGACAGTCAAGAGACCCAGTACTTC	TRBV12-3/TRBV12-4	TRBJ2-5	NA	NA
CASSADNLGLGAFF	TGTGCCAGCAGTGCTGATAATCTAGGGTTGGGGGCTTTCTTT	TRBV12-3/TRBV12-4	TRBJ1-1	NA	NA
CASSSPLPPEAFF	TGTGCCAGCAGCTCCCCGTTACCGCCTGAAGCTTTCTTT	TRBV7-9	TRBJ1-1	few	NA
CSAFDRVTGNTIYF	TGCAGTGCTTTCGACAGGGTCACTGGAAACACCATATATTTT	TRBV20-1	TRBJ1-3	NA	TRBD1
CASLPEDSNYEQYF	TGTGCCAGCTTACCGGAGGACTCCAACTACGAGCAGTACTTC	TRBV10-3	TRBJ2-7	few	NA
CASSQDYTNYGYTF	TGTGCCAGCAGCCAAGACTATACCAACTATGGCTACACCTTC	TRBV3-1	TRBJ1-2	NA	NA
CASSPDPTFNYGYTF	TGTGCCAGCAGCCCAGACCCTACATTTAACTATGGCTACACCTTC	TRBV5-5	TRBJ1-2	NA	NA
CASSLGPGTAGNTIYF	TGTGCCAGCAGCTTAGGGCCCGGGACAGCAGGAAACACCATATATTTT	TRBV7-8	TRBJ1-3	NA	TRBD1
CSVEGDNTEAFF	TGCAGCGTTGAAGGGGATAACACTGAAGCCTTCTTT	TRBV29-1	TRBJ1-1	NA	NA
CSVESKMGDEQFF	TGCAGCGTTGAGAGCAAAATGGGGGATGAGCAGTTCTTC	TRBV29-1	TRBJ2-1	few	NA
CASSFRLTGTGGEQYF	TGTGCCAGCAGTTTTCGTCTAACCGGGACAGGAGGCGAGCAGTACTTC	TRBV27	TRBJ2-7	NA	TRBD1
CASSQDRALVSYEQYF	TGCGCCAGCAGCCAAGACAGGGCTCTCGTCTCCTACGAGCAGTACTTC	TRBV4-1	TRBJ2-7	NA	NA
CASSEIAGPYEQYF	TGCGCCAGCAGTGAGATAGCAGGGCCCTACGAGCAGTACTTC	TRBV10-1	TRBJ2-7	few	NA
CSVELENSYEQYF	TGCAGCGTTGAGCTTGAAAATTCCTACGAGCAGTACTTC	TRBV29-1	TRBJ2-7	NA	NA
CASSIRVKSYEQYF	TGTGCCAGCAGTATCCGGGTTAAGTCCTACGAGCAGTACTTC	TRBV5-6	TRBJ2-7	few	NA
CASSFDPWGVTSLTQYF	TGTGCCAGCAGCTTTGACCCGTGGGGGGTGACCTCCTTGACGCAGTATTTT	TRBV6-2/TRBV6-3	TRBJ2-3	few	NA
CASSLTDRIEGNEQFF	TGCGCCAGCAGCCTAACGGACAGAATCGAGGGTAATGAGCAGTTCTTC	TRBV4-3	TRBJ2-1	few	NA
CATSASGVTYEQYF	TGTGCCACCAGTGCTAGCGGGGTCACCTACGAGCAGTACTTC	TRBV24-1	TRBJ2-7	few	TRBD2
CASRDSTTEAFF	TGTGCCAGCAGGGACAGCACCACTGAAGCTTTCTTT	TRBV6-2/TRBV6-3	TRBJ1-1	few	NA
CASSYSFGTGLNYGYTF	TGTGCCAGCAGTTACTCTTTCGGGACAGGCCTTAACTATGGCTACACCTTC	TRBV6-2/TRBV6-3	TRBJ1-2	few	TRBD1
CASSPRTVGLRGYTF	TGTGCCAGCAGTCCAAGGACAGTAGGGCTTCGCGGCTACACCTTC	TRBV6-5	TRBJ1-2	few	NA
CSVIGQGDFSPLHF	TGCAGCGTCATCGGACAGGGGGACTTTTCACCCCTCCACTTT	TRBV29-1	TRBJ1-6	NA	TRBD1
CSVGDYNERFF	TGCAGCGTTGGGGACTACAATGAGCGGTTCTTC	TRBV29-1	TRBJ2-1	few	TRBD2
CASSPTPQGTGEQYF	TGTGCCAGCAGCCCAACCCCACAGGGGACGGGGGAGCAGTACTTC	TRBV5-6	TRBJ2-7	few	TRBD1
CASSRGEGQGEKLFF	TGCGCCAGCAGCCGAGGTGAAGGGCAGGGTGAAAAACTGTTTTTT	TRBV4-1	TRBJ1-4	NA	NA
CASSLGGGHFEQFF	TGTGCCAGCAGTTTGGGAGGGGGCCACTTTGAGCAGTTCTTC	TRBV28	TRBJ2-1	NA	NA
CASSLADTGGVQETQYF	TGCGCCAGCAGCTTGGCTGATACAGGGGGCGTCCAAGAGACCCAGTACTTC	TRBV5-1	TRBJ2-5	few	TRBD1
CASSFATPQETQYF	TGCGCCAGCAGCTTTGCGACTCCCCAAGAGACCCAGTACTTC	TRBV5-1	TRBJ2-5	few	NA
CSAAQQGTDTQYF	TGCAGTGCCGCACAACAGGGCACAGATACGCAGTATTTT	TRBV20-1	TRBJ2-3	NA	NA
CASSLGGGHGYEQYF	TGTGCCAGCAGCTTAGGCGGGGGGCATGGATACGAGCAGTACTTC	TRBV7-6	TRBJ2-7	few	TRBD2
CSARRGPYTEAFF	TGCAGTGCTAGAAGGGGGCCGTACACTGAAGCTTTCTTT	TRBV20-1	TRBJ1-1	few	TRBD1